This T cell receptor beta chain was obtained from a study of early stage breast cancer tumors. About the research overall: Of some 17 invasive breast tumors, about a dozen were hormone receptor-positive, HER2-negative. Whole-study findings and limits: Most shared enriched TCRB sequences were commonly generated ones. In most of the 16 patients, blood comparison separated tumor from normal breast.

Blood replicates held 0.5 ug DNA, tumor or normal breast about 1.5 ug, two each. The method was immunoSEQ multiplex PCR; TCRdb's version includes in-frame clones alone and lacks a portion of them. The sample has 30,000 or so clones; over 70% are singletons. V dropped 0 bases and J dropped 3; count of bases not matched to a gene: 2. In germline, CDR1 is SEHNR, CDR2 FQNEAQ (reference sequence). The CDR3 length is 14 residues. This clone was seen once. Its antigen is as yet unknown. V and J are TRBV7-9 and TRBJ2-7, with 7 bases lining up with TRBD2. The TCR was taken from a person in their 40s with breast cancer. The sample taken for sequencing was blood. CDR3 loop: CASSLASGRYEQYF. The CDR3 coding sequence is TGTGCCAGCAGCTTAGCTAGCGGGCGCTACGAGCAGTACTTC.